A selection of T cell receptor beta chains follows, all from one sample in a study of T-cell memory formation after mild COVID-19. TCRdb re-analysed the 5' RACE reads in MiXCR, keeping a single row per CDR3 protein. The profile shows about 360,000 distinct CDR3 sequences, around an eighth of them singletons. Sequencing was performed on PBMCs or a T cell subset sorted from them (not recorded which). The receptors shown here come from a man in his late teens or twenties who had mild COVID-19 (a few samples of this study predate the infection). Cell type and time point are not known. Each CDR3 is given with its conserved first and last residue. A D gene is named only where the DNA matches it firmly. Clone size is stated in some rows and not others, as once, few, many or a class when expanded.

j_call: TRBJ2-5
d_call: TRBD2
clone_size: few
v_call: TRBV5-1
cdr3_nt: TGCGCCAGCAGCCCCCGGACTAGCGTAGAGACCCAGTACTTC
cdr3_aa: CASSPRTSVETQYF

j_call: TRBJ2-3
d_call: TRBD2
clone_size: many
v_call: TRBV12-3/TRBV12-4
cdr3_nt: TGTGCCAGCAGTTTGGGACTAGGGTTCGATACGCAGTATTTT
cdr3_aa: CASSLGLGFDTQYF

j_call: TRBJ2-2
d_call: -
clone_size: few
v_call: TRBV2
cdr3_nt: TGTGCCAGCAGCATGGGCGCCGGGGAGCTGTTTTTT
cdr3_aa: CASSMGAGELFF

j_call: TRBJ2-5
d_call: -
clone_size: many
v_call: TRBV4-2
cdr3_nt: TGTGCCAGCAGCCAAGGTGGACTGGGGACCCAGTACTTC
cdr3_aa: CASSQGGLGTQYF

j_call: TRBJ2-1
d_call: -
clone_size: few
v_call: TRBV7-9
cdr3_nt: TGTGCCAGCAGCCCGAACCCTCGGGATGAGCAGTTCTTC
cdr3_aa: CASSPNPRDEQFF

j_call: TRBJ2-3
d_call: -
clone_size: -
v_call: TRBV5-1
cdr3_nt: TGCGCCAGCAGCTTTAATGGCAGAACAGCACTCACAGATACGCAGTATTTT
cdr3_aa: CASSFNGRTALTDTQYF

j_call: TRBJ2-1
d_call: TRBD2
clone_size: -
v_call: TRBV24-1
cdr3_nt: TGTGCCACCAGTGAGGGCACTAGCGGGTACAATGAGCAGTTCTTC
cdr3_aa: CATSEGTSGYNEQFF

j_call: TRBJ2-1
d_call: -
clone_size: -
v_call: TRBV6-5
cdr3_nt: TGTGCCAGCAGCAATAGGGGCAATGAGCAGTTCTTC
cdr3_aa: CASSNRGNEQFF

j_call: TRBJ1-5
d_call: TRBD1
clone_size: -
v_call: TRBV7-2
cdr3_nt: TGTGCCAGCAGCTTAGTGGGACAGGGCGGGCAGCCCCAGCATTTT
cdr3_aa: CASSLVGQGGQPQHF

j_call: TRBJ2-5
d_call: -
clone_size: few
v_call: TRBV7-8
cdr3_nt: TGTGCCAGCATGGAGGTCCTGGGAGAGACCCAGTACTTC
cdr3_aa: CASMEVLGETQYF

j_call: TRBJ1-1
d_call: TRBD1
clone_size: -
v_call: TRBV7-9
cdr3_nt: TGTGCCAGCAGCTTCTGGACAGGGTACGGCACTGAAGCTTTCTTT
cdr3_aa: CASSFWTGYGTEAFF

j_call: TRBJ2-1
d_call: -
clone_size: -
v_call: TRBV15
cdr3_nt: TGTGCCACCAGCGGGGCCACTGGGGGATATGAGCAGTTCTTC
cdr3_aa: CATSGATGGYEQFF

j_call: TRBJ2-3
d_call: -
clone_size: -
v_call: TRBV20-1
cdr3_nt: TGCAGTGCTAGGTCAGCGGAGTTCACAGATACGCAGTATTTT
cdr3_aa: CSARSAEFTDTQYF

j_call: TRBJ2-7
d_call: -
clone_size: -
v_call: TRBV3-2
cdr3_nt: TGTGCCAGCAGCCAGCGGGGGACAGGCCCCACCTACGAGCAGTACTTC
cdr3_aa: CASSQRGTGPTYEQYF

j_call: TRBJ2-1
d_call: -
clone_size: many
v_call: TRBV5-1
cdr3_nt: TGCGCCAGCAGCAAGGAGCCCGGCACCTACAATGAGCAGTTCTTC
cdr3_aa: CASSKEPGTYNEQFF

j_call: TRBJ1-2
d_call: -
clone_size: -
v_call: TRBV3-1
cdr3_nt: TGTGCCAGCAGCAAAGCCCCAGGGGTACGGTGGGGCTACACCTTC
cdr3_aa: CASSKAPGVRWGYTF

j_call: TRBJ1-5
d_call: -
clone_size: -
v_call: TRBV5-1
cdr3_nt: TGCGCCAGCTCCCCCGAGGGCAGTCCCAATCAGCCCCAGCATTTT
cdr3_aa: CASSPEGSPNQPQHF

j_call: TRBJ2-2
d_call: -
clone_size: many
v_call: TRBV4-1
cdr3_nt: TGCGCCAGCAGCCACCCCCGGGGGCGGAAGAACACCGGGGAGCTGTTTTTT
cdr3_aa: CASSHPRGRKNTGELFF

j_call: TRBJ2-1
d_call: -
clone_size: few
v_call: TRBV21-1
cdr3_nt: TGTGCCAGCAGCAAAGCGCTAGAGACAGGGGGCAGGAATGAGCAGTTCTTC
cdr3_aa: CASSKALETGGRNEQFF

j_call: TRBJ1-2
d_call: -
clone_size: many
v_call: TRBV4-3
cdr3_nt: TGCGCCAGCAGCCAAGATCTCGGCAGACCTAACTATGGCTACACCTTC
cdr3_aa: CASSQDLGRPNYGYTF

j_call: TRBJ2-3
d_call: TRBD1
clone_size: few
v_call: TRBV20-1
cdr3_nt: TGCAGTGCTAGTAAACCGGGACAGGGGTCAGATACGCAGTATTTT
cdr3_aa: CSASKPGQGSDTQYF

j_call: TRBJ2-2
d_call: TRBD2
clone_size: -
v_call: TRBV6-5
cdr3_nt: TGTGCCAGCAGTTCCTCCGCGACTAGCGGTGCCGGGGAGCTGTTTTTT
cdr3_aa: CASSSSATSGAGELFF

j_call: TRBJ2-3
d_call: -
clone_size: -
v_call: TRBV10-3
cdr3_nt: TGTGCCACCGCACGACACGGGGAGGACACAGATACGCAGTATTTT
cdr3_aa: CATARHGEDTDTQYF

j_call: TRBJ1-6
d_call: -
clone_size: -
v_call: TRBV30
cdr3_nt: TGTGCCTGGAGTGTACGAGGGCACGGGATTTCACCCCTCCACTTT
cdr3_aa: CAWSVRGHGISPLHF

j_call: TRBJ1-6
d_call: -
clone_size: many
v_call: TRBV3-1
cdr3_nt: TGTGCCAGCAGGAAACCGGATTCACCCCTCCACTTT
cdr3_aa: CASRKPDSPLHF

j_call: TRBJ1-2
d_call: -
clone_size: -
v_call: TRBV6-2/TRBV6-3
cdr3_nt: TGTGCCAGCAGTTACATGTCTGCAGTCCTCTATGGCTACACCTTC
cdr3_aa: CASSYMSAVLYGYTF

j_call: TRBJ2-2
d_call: -
clone_size: -
v_call: TRBV4-2
cdr3_nt: TGTGCCAGCAGCCAAGATCCCAGGGAGCTGTTTTTT
cdr3_aa: CASSQDPRELFF

j_call: TRBJ2-3
d_call: TRBD1
clone_size: -
v_call: TRBV7-3
cdr3_nt: TGTGCCAGCAGCGAACAGGGGGTGGGGACAGATACGCAGTATTTT
cdr3_aa: CASSEQGVGTDTQYF

j_call: TRBJ1-1
d_call: -
clone_size: -
v_call: TRBV20-1
cdr3_nt: TGCAGTGCAAGACAGGTTGAAGCTTTCTTT
cdr3_aa: CSARQVEAFF

j_call: TRBJ2-5
d_call: TRBD1
clone_size: many
v_call: TRBV12-3/TRBV12-4
cdr3_nt: TGTGCCAGCAGATGGGGACAGGAGAAGACCCAGTACTTC
cdr3_aa: CASRWGQEKTQYF

j_call: TRBJ2-3
d_call: TRBD2
clone_size: -
v_call: TRBV7-6
cdr3_nt: TGTGCCAGCAGCAGAATAGCGGGGGGTGGTGATACGCAGTATTTT
cdr3_aa: CASSRIAGGGDTQYF

j_call: TRBJ2-7
d_call: TRBD2
clone_size: -
v_call: TRBV4-1
cdr3_nt: TGCGCCAGCAGCCAGGGACTAGGGGACTACGAGCAGTACTTC
cdr3_aa: CASSQGLGDYEQYF

j_call: TRBJ1-1
d_call: -
clone_size: -
v_call: TRBV5-1
cdr3_nt: TGCGCCAGCCGATCAATGGGACTGACGGGGACTGAAGCTTTCTTT
cdr3_aa: CASRSMGLTGTEAFF

j_call: TRBJ1-6
d_call: -
clone_size: few
v_call: TRBV7-2
cdr3_nt: TGTGCCAGCAGCCCCCAGCTTCGGAATTCACCCCTCCACTTT
cdr3_aa: CASSPQLRNSPLHF

j_call: TRBJ2-5
d_call: -
clone_size: few
v_call: TRBV29-1
cdr3_nt: TGCAGCGTTGAAGATCGGCAGTACTTC
cdr3_aa: CSVEDRQYF

j_call: TRBJ1-2
d_call: -
clone_size: -
v_call: TRBV7-9
cdr3_nt: TGTGCCAGCAGCTTGGGAGTCTCGGGCTACACCTTC
cdr3_aa: CASSLGVSGYTF

j_call: TRBJ2-7
d_call: -
clone_size: -
v_call: TRBV4-3
cdr3_nt: TGCGCCAGCAGCCAAGGGAGCTCCTACGAGCAGTACTTC
cdr3_aa: CASSQGSSYEQYF

j_call: TRBJ2-3
d_call: -
clone_size: many
v_call: TRBV18
cdr3_nt: TGTGCCAGCTCACCATTCGGGCCTCCAGATACGCAGTATTTT
cdr3_aa: CASSPFGPPDTQYF

j_call: TRBJ2-7
d_call: -
clone_size: -
v_call: TRBV25-1
cdr3_nt: TGTGCCAGCAGTGATATTTTCGGGACAAAGACCTACGAGCAGTACTTC
cdr3_aa: CASSDIFGTKTYEQYF

j_call: TRBJ2-5
d_call: -
clone_size: -
v_call: TRBV7-2
cdr3_nt: TGTGCCAGCAGCTACGCTAGGGTGGAGACCCAGTACTTC
cdr3_aa: CASSYARVETQYF

j_call: TRBJ2-1
d_call: TRBD2
clone_size: -
v_call: TRBV20-1
cdr3_nt: TGCAGTGCTAGAGCGTTAGGACTAGCGGGGGGAAATGAGCAGTTCTTC
cdr3_aa: CSARALGLAGGNEQFF